The rows below give T cell receptor beta chains drawn from one sample of a study of blood T cell repertoires in COVID-19. The method was immunoSEQ multiplex PCR; TCRdb's version includes in-frame clones alone and lacks a portion of them. The sample consists of a few hundred thousand clones, roughly 91% of them appearing once. Sequencing was performed on PBMCs or T cells enriched from blood (not recorded which). The receptors stem from a woman in her twenties or thirties who had recovered from COVID-19. Both conserved end residues are part of each CDR3. D genes are given only for firm matches. Size is stated for part of the rows, as once, few or many counts, or as a class when the clone is expanded.

TRBJ1-4	NA	14	once	TRBV30	TGTGCCTGGGCCAAACAGGAAGGGTGGGAAAAACTGTTTTTT	CAWAKQEGWEKLFF
TRBJ2-7	TRBD1	14	NA	TRBV7-9	TGTGCCAGCAGCCGCGGACAGGCAGCCTACGAGCAGTACTTC	CASSRGQAAYEQYF
TRBJ2-2	NA	15	NA	TRBV19	TGTGCCAGTAGCCAGGACACCTCGAACACCGGGGAGCTGTTTTTT	CASSQDTSNTGELFF
TRBJ1-5	TRBD1	16	NA	TRBV4-1	TGCGCCAGCAGCTCCCGGGACAGGGGGCTCAATCAGCCCCAGCATTTT	CASSSRDRGLNQPQHF
TRBJ2-3	NA	17	NA	TRBV28	TGTGCCAGCAGTTCAACACCCTCAGGGTCCGGGACAGATACGCAGTATTTT	CASSSTPSGSGTDTQYF
TRBJ2-7	TRBD2	12	NA	TRBV12-3/TRBV12-4	TGTGCCAGCAGTTTATCGGGGGGCGAGCAGTACTTC	CASSLSGGEQYF
TRBJ2-2	NA	16	NA	TRBV6-6	TGTGCCAGCAGTCGATGGACAGGAGGGGCCACCGGGGAGCTGTTTTTT	CASSRWTGGATGELFF
TRBJ2-7	TRBD2	16	NA	TRBV6-2/TRBV6-3	TGTGCCAGCAGTTACGGCCCCGGGAGGGCAACCTACGAGCAGTACTTC	CASSYGPGRATYEQYF
TRBJ1-5	NA	14	NA	TRBV6-5	TGTGCCACCCAGACCTCGGGGGGGTATCAGCCCCAGCATTTT	CATQTSGGYQPQHF
TRBJ2-7	TRBD1	17	NA	TRBV28	TGTGCCAGCAGTTTACCCCGAAGGGGGCCGCCACTCTACGAGCAGTACTTC	CASSLPRRGPPLYEQYF
TRBJ1-4	NA	14	NA	TRBV18	TGTGCCAGCTCCCCCCAGGGGCATGAAGAAAAACTGTTTTTT	CASSPQGHEEKLFF
TRBJ1-2	NA	13	NA	TRBV21-1	TGTGCCAGCAGCCCCCTAGGCCTCTACGGCTACACCTTC	CASSPLGLYGYTF